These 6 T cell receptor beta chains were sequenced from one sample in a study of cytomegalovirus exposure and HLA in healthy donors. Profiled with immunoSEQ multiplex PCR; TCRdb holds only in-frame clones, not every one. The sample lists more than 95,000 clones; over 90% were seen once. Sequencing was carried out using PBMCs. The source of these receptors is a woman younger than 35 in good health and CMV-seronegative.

CDR3 nucleotide sequence: TGTGCCAGCAGTGCCCTAAGACAGGGGGCGGATGGCTACACCTTC. It yields the protein CASSALRQGADGYTF. This sequence joins TRBV2 and TRBJ1-2; 10 nucleotides line up with TRBD1. V trimming: 4 bases; J trimming: 6 bases; junction bases outside the gene matches: 8. This CDR3 is built from 15 residues. Germline values: CDR1 SNHLY, CDR2 FYNNEI. Based on the CDR3 plus reference TRBV2 and TRBJ1-2, the full variable domain is EPEVTQTPSHQVTQMGQEVILRCVPISNHLYFYWYRQILGQKVEFLVSFYNNEISEKSEIFDDQFSVERPDGSNFTLKIRSTKLEDSAMYFCASSALRQGADGYTFGSGTRLTVV.

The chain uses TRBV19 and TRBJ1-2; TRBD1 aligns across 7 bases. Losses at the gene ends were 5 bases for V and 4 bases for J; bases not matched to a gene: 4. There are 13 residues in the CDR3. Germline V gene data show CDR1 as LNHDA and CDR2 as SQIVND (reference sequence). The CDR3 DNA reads TGTGCCAGTAGTGTGGGACAGATCTATGGCTACACCTTC. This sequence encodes CASSVGQIYGYTF.

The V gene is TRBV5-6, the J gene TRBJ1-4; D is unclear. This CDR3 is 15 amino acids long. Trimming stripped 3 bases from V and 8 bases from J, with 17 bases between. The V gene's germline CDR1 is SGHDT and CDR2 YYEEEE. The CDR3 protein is CASSSSSRSEEKLFF. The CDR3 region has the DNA TGTGCCAGCAGCTCGTCCTCGCGGAGTGAGGAAAAACTGTTTTTT. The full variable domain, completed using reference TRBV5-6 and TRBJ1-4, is DAGVTQSPTHLIKTRGQQVTLRCSPKSGHDTVSWYQQALGQGPQFIFQYYEEEERQRGNFPDRFSGHQFPNYSSELNVNALLLGDSALYLCASSSSSRSEEKLFFGSGTQLSVL.

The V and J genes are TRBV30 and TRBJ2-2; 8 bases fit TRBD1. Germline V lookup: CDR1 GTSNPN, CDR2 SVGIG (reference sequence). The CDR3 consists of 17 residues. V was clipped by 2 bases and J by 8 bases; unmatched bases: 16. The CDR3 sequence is CAWSHWVRTGLAGELFF. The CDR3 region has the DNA TGTGCCTGGAGTCACTGGGTCCGGACAGGGTTAGCAGGGGAGCTGTTTTTT.

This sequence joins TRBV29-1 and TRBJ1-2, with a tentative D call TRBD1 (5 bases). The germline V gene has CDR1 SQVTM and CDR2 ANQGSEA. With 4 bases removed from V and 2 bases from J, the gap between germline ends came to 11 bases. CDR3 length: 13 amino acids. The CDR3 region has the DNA TGCAGCGTTGGTGCGGGGGACAACTATGGCTACACCTTC. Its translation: CSVGAGDNYGYTF.

The CDR3 bases are TGTGCCAGCGCAACGGAGGAGGAGGAGCTGTTTTTT. Its translation: CASATEEEELFF. The chain is built from TRBV7-9 and TRBJ2-2, with D perhaps TRBD2 (5 bases). The CDR3 has 12 residues. Germline V gene sequence: CDR1 SEHNR, CDR2 FQNEAQ (reference sequence). Deletions cut 8 bases from V and 10 bases from J, with 14 bases between.